The present T cell receptor (beta chain) was sequenced within a study of T cells in Graves' hyperthyroidism and ophthalmopathy. Ten or more counts support this clonotype. Its antigen is not identified. PBMCs were sourced from less than 13 ml fresh peripheral blood. Regions amplified from RNA transcripts were the TCR beta CDR3 regions. First-round RT-PCR of the TCR CDR3 relied on the HTBI primer set. Each CDR3 protein gets one entry after TCRdb re-called the multiplex PCR reads with MiXCR. The data hold more than 300,000 distinct CDR3 sequences, with about a fifth observed a single time. Findings and caveats of the study: A model built on 13 V-J features separated ophthalmopathy from stable hyperthyroidism.

The CDR3 length is 14 residues. Trimming shortened V by 5 bases and J by 5 bases, and 15 bases separated the two germline ends. The V gene's germline CDR1 is SEHNR and CDR2 FQNEAQ (reference sequence). The sample was blood. V is TRBV7-9 and J is TRBJ1-2; TRBD1 is a possible D gene (6 bases). The TCR originated in a man between 18 and 29 years old with Graves' ophthalmopathy. CDR3 DNA: TGTGCCAGCAGCCCCGGGGGGGCAGAATATGGCTACACCTTC. It codes for CASSPGGAEYGYTF.